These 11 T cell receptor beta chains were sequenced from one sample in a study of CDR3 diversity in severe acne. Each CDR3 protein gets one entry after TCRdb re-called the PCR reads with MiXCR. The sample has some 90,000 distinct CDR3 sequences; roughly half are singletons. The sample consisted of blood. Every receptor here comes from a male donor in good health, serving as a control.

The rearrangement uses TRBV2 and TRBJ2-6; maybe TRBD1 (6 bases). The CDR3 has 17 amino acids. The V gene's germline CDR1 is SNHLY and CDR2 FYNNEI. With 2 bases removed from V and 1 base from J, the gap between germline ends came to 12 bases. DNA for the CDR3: TGTGCCAGCAGTGAATGGGGGCAGGGGTCTGGGGCCAACGTCCTGACTTTC. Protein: CASSEWGQGSGANVLTF.

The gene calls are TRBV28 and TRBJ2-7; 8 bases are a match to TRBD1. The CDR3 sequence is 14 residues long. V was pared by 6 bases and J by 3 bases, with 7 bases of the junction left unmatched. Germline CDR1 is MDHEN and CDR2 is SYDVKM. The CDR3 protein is CASRGTGINYEQYF. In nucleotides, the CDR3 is TGTGCCAGCAGAGGGACAGGAATTAACTACGAGCAGTACTTC. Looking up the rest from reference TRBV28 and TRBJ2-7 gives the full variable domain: DVKVTQSSRYLVKRTGEKVFLECVQDMDHENMFWYRQDPGLGLRLIYFSYDVKMKEKGDIPEGYSVSREKKERFSLILESASTNQTSMYLCASRGTGINYEQYFGPGTRLTVT.

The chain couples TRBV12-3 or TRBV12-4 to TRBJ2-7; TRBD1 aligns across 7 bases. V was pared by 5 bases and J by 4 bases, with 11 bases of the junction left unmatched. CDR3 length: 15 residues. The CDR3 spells CASSPAIGQAYEQYF. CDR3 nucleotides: TGTGCCAGCAGTCCTGCTATCGGACAGGCTTACGAGCAGTACTTC.

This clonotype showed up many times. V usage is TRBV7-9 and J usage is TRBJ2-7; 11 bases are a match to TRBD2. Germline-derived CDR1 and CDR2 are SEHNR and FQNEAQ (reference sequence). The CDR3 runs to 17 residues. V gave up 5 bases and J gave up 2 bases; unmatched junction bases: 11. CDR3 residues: CASSPGTSGGRTYEQYF. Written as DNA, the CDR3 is TGTGCCAGCAGCCCTGGGACTAGCGGAGGGCGCACCTACGAGCAGTACTTC.

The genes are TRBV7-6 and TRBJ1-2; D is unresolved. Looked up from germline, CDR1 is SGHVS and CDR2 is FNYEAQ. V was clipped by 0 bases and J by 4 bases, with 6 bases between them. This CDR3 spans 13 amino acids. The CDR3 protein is CASSLARLYGYTF. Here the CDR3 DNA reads TGTGCCAGCAGCTTAGCCCGACTCTATGGCTACACCTTC.

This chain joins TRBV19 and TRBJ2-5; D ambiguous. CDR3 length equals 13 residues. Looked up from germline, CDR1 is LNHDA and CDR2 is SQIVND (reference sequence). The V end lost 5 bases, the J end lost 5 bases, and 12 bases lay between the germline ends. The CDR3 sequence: CASSFGTGETQYF. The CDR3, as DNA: TGTGCCAGTAGTTTCGGCACCGGGGAGACCCAGTACTTC.

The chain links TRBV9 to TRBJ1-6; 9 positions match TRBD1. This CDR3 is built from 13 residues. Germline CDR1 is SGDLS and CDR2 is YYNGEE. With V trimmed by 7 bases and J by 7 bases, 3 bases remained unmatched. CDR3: CASGQGWNSPLHF. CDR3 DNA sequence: TGTGCCAGCGGACAGGGGTGGAATTCACCCCTCCACTTT.

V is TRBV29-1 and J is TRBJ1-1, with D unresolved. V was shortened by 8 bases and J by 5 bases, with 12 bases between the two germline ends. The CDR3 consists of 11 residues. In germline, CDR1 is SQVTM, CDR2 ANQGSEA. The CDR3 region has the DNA TGCAGCACGAGGGCTAGGACTGAAGCTTTCTTT. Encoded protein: CSTRARTEAFF.

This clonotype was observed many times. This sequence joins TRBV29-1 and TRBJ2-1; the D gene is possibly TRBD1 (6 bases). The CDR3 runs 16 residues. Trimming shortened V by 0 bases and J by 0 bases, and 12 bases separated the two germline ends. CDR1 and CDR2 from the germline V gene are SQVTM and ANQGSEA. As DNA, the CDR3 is TGCAGCGTTGAAGATCCGACAGGAGACTCCTACAATGAGCAGTTCTTC. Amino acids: CSVEDPTGDSYNEQFF.

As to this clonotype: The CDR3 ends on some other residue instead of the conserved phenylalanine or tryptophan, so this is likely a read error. Here the CDR3 reads CASRGTGVSNQPQHS. The CDR3 bases are TGTGCCAGCAGAGGAACGGGGGTCAGCAATCAGCCCCAGCATTCA. The rearrangement links TRBV2 to TRBJ1-5; perhaps TRBD1 as D (5 bases). Per the germline V gene, CDR1 is SNHLY and CDR2 is FYNNEI. The CDR3 runs 15 residues. V was clipped by 6 bases and J by 1 base, with 13 bases between them.

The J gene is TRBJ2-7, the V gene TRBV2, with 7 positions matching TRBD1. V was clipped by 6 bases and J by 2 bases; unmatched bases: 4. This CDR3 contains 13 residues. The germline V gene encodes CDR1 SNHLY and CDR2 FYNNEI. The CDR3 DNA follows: TGTGCCAGCAGAGGGACAGACGCCTACGAGCAGTACTTC. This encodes CASRGTDAYEQYF.